This T cell receptor beta chain originates from a study of T cells in Graves' hyperthyroidism and ophthalmopathy. About the research overall: Peripheral blood was obtained at initial diagnosis, preceding any treatment.

TCR beta CDR3 regions were amplified from RNA transcripts. TCR CDR3 underwent first-round RT-PCR with the HTBI primer set. Each CDR3 protein gets one entry after TCRdb re-called the multiplex PCR reads with MiXCR. Among roughly 710,000 distinct CDR3 sequences listed, just over 35% were seen once. Patients were aged 18 to 65, had disease duration under 2 months, and had newly diagnosed hyperthyroidism. The CDR3 runs to 14 residues. CDR1 and CDR2 from the germline V gene are SGHTA and FQGNSA. Points on this clonotype: At one end the junction does not follow the germline gene, possibly because of a read error.

The chain uses TRBV7-2 and TRBJ2-7, with D possibly being TRBD1 or TRBD2 (5 bases each). This TCR came from a woman in her thirties or forties with Graves' hyperthyroidism. The material sequenced was blood. The CDR3 DNA sequence: TGCGCCAGCAGCCTCCCCGGGACCCCTTACGAGCAGTACTTC. This encodes CASSLPGTPYEQYF. The variable domain in full, completed from reference TRBV7-2 and TRBJ2-7, reads GAGVSQSPSNKVTEKGKDVELRCDPISGHTALYWYRQSLGQGLEFLIYFQGNSAPDKSGLPSDRFSAERTGGSVSTLTIQRTQQEDSAVYLCASSLPGTPYEQYFGPGTRLTVT.